This T cell receptor (beta chain) was sequenced in a study of OX40 agonist ivuxolimab in advanced cancers. Study-wide context: Each patient was given ivuxolimab into a vein every 2 weeks, at 0.01 to 10 mg/kg. Patients with prior anti-PD-1, anti-PD-L1 or anti-CTLA-4 therapy were eligible; less than 50% had some. Partial responses were observed in three patients, of whom one had hepatocellular carcinoma and two had cutaneous melanoma. Study findings and constraints: CD4+ and CD8+ blood T cells expanded clonally by week 6 at 0.1 to 3.0 mg/kg.

Looked up from germline, CDR1 is SQVTM and CDR2 is ANQGSEA. This CDR3 has 14 amino acids. V shed 6 bases, J shed 1 base, and the junction held 6 bases outside the gene matches. With regard to this clone: The antigen is undetermined.

Here immunoSEQ multiplex PCR was the method, and the copy in TCRdb shows in-frame clones only, minus some. The data show tens of thousands of clones, 70% to 90% seen once. This clonotype was sampled from an adult with an advanced solid tumor such as melanoma, head and neck, liver or kidney cancer. The sequencing here drew on CD4+ or CD8+ T cells sorted from blood, taken in a trial of the OX40 agonist ivuxolimab. The chain uses TRBV29-1 and TRBJ2-7, with 10 positions matching TRBD2. CDR3 loop: CSVRRTSGSYEQYF. The CDR3, as DNA: TGCAGCGTGCGACGGACTAGCGGATCCTACGAGCAGTACTTC.